One and the same sample provided the 29 T cell receptor beta chains below, sequenced in a study of T cells in Graves' hyperthyroidism and ophthalmopathy. RNA transcripts yielded amplified TCR beta CDR3 regions. First-round RT-PCR of the TCR CDR3 relied on the HTBI primer set. TCRdb called the multiplex PCR reads again in MiXCR, with one record for every CDR3 protein. This sample has about 540,000 distinct CDR3 sequences; 40% to 55% occur once, and the top ten carry roughly 8.2%. Specimen: peripheral blood or thyroid tissue (not recorded which). Every receptor here comes from a woman younger than 30 with Graves' hyperthyroidism.

This sequence joins TRBV11-2 and TRBJ2-6; D uncertain. This CDR3 has 15 residues. V lost 1 base and J lost 0, with 4 bases in between. Germline V gene data show CDR1 as SGHAT and CDR2 as FQNNGV. CDR3 in amino acids: CASSLGFSGANVLTF. The CDR3 nucleotides are TGTGCCAGCAGCTTAGGCTTCTCTGGGGCCAACGTCCTGACTTTC.

There are many counts of this clonotype. This chain joins TRBV29-1 and TRBJ2-2; D may be TRBD1 (6 bases). The V end was cut by 7 bases, the J end by 6 bases, with 12 bases between. The germline CDR1 and CDR2 sequences are SQVTM and ANQGSEA. The CDR3 contains 12 residues. CDR3 in DNA: TGCAGCGGCTATCAGGGGTCCGGGGAGCTGTTTTTT. Its translation is CSGYQGSGELFF.

This clonotype was observed once. The chain recombines TRBV29-1 with TRBJ1-4; D gene ambiguous. The CDR3 has 14 amino acids. Germline CDR1 reads SQVTM; CDR2 reads ANQGSEA. Trimming left V 0 bases short and J 0 bases short, with 5 bases between. CDR3 sequence reads: CSVEDPATNEKLFF. The CDR3 DNA reads TGCAGCGTTGAAGATCCGGCAACTAATGAAAAACTGTTTTTT.

The chain uses TRBV2 and TRBJ2-5; TRBD2 agrees at 10 bases. This CDR3 is 16 amino acids long. Germline loops: CDR1 SNHLY, CDR2 FYNNEI. Trimming took 6 bases from V and 2 from J; bases not matched to a gene: 9. Written as DNA, the CDR3 is TGTGCCAGCAGATACAAAGCGGGAGGGCCTCAAGAGACCCAGTACTTC. Protein: CASRYKAGGPQETQYF.

The V gene is TRBV7-9, the J gene TRBJ2-7; possible D gene TRBD1, 6 bases. V was clipped by 6 bases and J by 5 bases, with 17 bases between them. This CDR3 comprises 14 residues. From germline, CDR1 is SEHNR and CDR2 FQNEAQ (reference sequence). In DNA, the CDR3 is TGTGCCAGCAGTTATGAGGACAGCGTCCACGAGCAGTACTTC. Residues: CASSYEDSVHEQYF.

This clonotype was recorded at least ten times. The chain uses TRBV2 and TRBJ1-1; D call uncertain. V was pared by 7 bases and J by 0 bases, with 6 bases between. Germline assignment: CDR1 SNHLY and CDR2 FYNNEI. The CDR3 spans 12 residues. The CDR3 loop reads CASIEMNTEAFF. In DNA form, the CDR3 reads TGTGCCAGCATAGAGATGAACACTGAAGCTTTCTTT.

This clonotype was observed a handful of times. The chain uses TRBV20-1 and TRBJ2-5; D ambiguous. The germline V gene encodes CDR1 DFQATT and CDR2 SNEGSKA (reference sequence). CDR3 length: 11 residues. Trimming removed 0 bases at V and 2 bases at J, with 1 base between. The CDR3 reads CSARDQETQYF. DNA of the CDR3: TGCAGTGCTAGAGATCAAGAGACCCAGTACTTC.

The rearrangement uses TRBV20-1 and TRBJ2-7, with a weak D call TRBD2 (5 bases). V was pared by 5 bases and J by 3 bases, with 17 bases between. The CDR3 loop spans 14 amino acids. Per germline, CDR1 DFQATT and CDR2 SNEGSKA (reference sequence). For the CDR3, the DNA is TGCAGTGCTGTCCGGGGTGGCAGATACTACGAGCAGTACTTC. It translates to CSAVRGGRYYEQYF.

This clonotype was counted only a few times. This rearrangement joins TRBV9 to TRBJ2-7; TRBD2 might be the D (5 bases). The V and J ends lost 2 bases and 6 bases respectively, with 18 bases between them. The germline V gene has CDR1 SGDLS and CDR2 YYNGEE. The CDR3 runs 15 residues. In DNA, the CDR3 is TGTGCCAGCAGCGTTGGACGCGATGCGCGGGCCGAGCAGTACTTC. It specifies CASSVGRDARAEQYF.

This clonotype was seen a few times. The rearrangement joins TRBV7-2 to TRBJ2-2, with 8 bases fitting TRBD2. J lost 6 bases, V lost 3 bases, and 6 bases had no gene match. The germline gives CDR1 SGHTA, CDR2 FQGNSA. The CDR3 is 15 residues long. CDR3 residues: CASSLERESAGELFF. The CDR3 region has the DNA TGTGCCAGCAGCTTGGAGCGGGAGAGTGCCGGGGAGCTGTTTTTT.

Many counts were recorded for this clonotype. The CDR3 DNA follows: TGTGCCAGCAGCGGGACATCAGAGACCCAGTACTTC. Translation gives CASSGTSETQYF. The rearrangement links TRBV2 to TRBJ2-5; tentatively, D is TRBD1 (6 bases). The ends were cut back, 6 bases at V and 4 bases at J, with 9 bases in the middle. This CDR3 contains 12 residues. Germline CDR1 SNHLY, CDR2 FYNNEI.

This clonotype came up a few times. This chain connects TRBV7-2 to TRBJ2-7, with a weak D call TRBD1 (6 bases). The CDR3 length is 14 residues. V lost 5 bases and J lost 4, with 15 bases in between. The germline V gene encodes CDR1 SGHTA and CDR2 FQGNSA. The CDR3 reads CASSQGDITYEQYF. For the CDR3, the DNA is TGTGCCAGCAGCCAAGGGGACATCACATACGAGCAGTACTTC.

The chain has TRBV20-1 and TRBJ2-5, with TRBD1 matching 8 bases. The J segment lost 5 bases and the V segment lost 0 bases, leaving 17 bases of the junction unmatched. CDR1 is DFQATT, CDR2 SNEGSKA, per germline (reference sequence). The CDR3 consists of 18 residues. CDR3: CSARDLAGQVNLMETQYF. DNA of the CDR3: TGCAGTGCTAGAGATTTGGCGGGACAGGTCAACCTCATGGAGACCCAGTACTTC.

Many counts were recorded for this clonotype. The J gene is TRBJ2-7, the V gene TRBV12-3 or TRBV12-4; D may be TRBD1 or TRBD2 (5 bases each). This CDR3 has 14 amino acids. Between the trimmed V and J ends, which lost 5 bases and 4 bases, there was a span of 15 bases. The CDR3 DNA reads as TGTGCCAGCAGTCGCGGATCGGGACCGTACGAGCAGTACTTC. Protein product: CASSRGSGPYEQYF.

The J gene is TRBJ1-2, the V gene TRBV10-1, with TRBD1 as a possible D gene (5 bases). CDR3 length equals 14 residues. In germline, CDR1 is WNHNN, CDR2 SYGVQD (reference sequence). Trimming pared 2 bases from V and 8 bases from J, leaving 15 bases between. This chain's CDR3 is CASSEAGTPRGYTF. CDR3 bases: TGCGCCAGCAGTGAGGCCGGGACGCCTAGGGGCTACACCTTC.

This clonotype turned up a few times. The CDR3 protein is CASSLRLAGGSEYEQYF. CDR3 sequence (DNA): TGTGCCAGTAGTTTACGACTAGCGGGAGGATCGGAATACGAGCAGTACTTC. This chain connects TRBV19 to TRBJ2-7; TRBD2 aligns across 13 bases. There are 17 residues in the CDR3. Germline CDR1 is LNHDA and CDR2 is SQIVND (reference sequence). V trimming: 5 bases; J trimming: 4 bases; junction bases outside the gene matches: 11.

The chain recombines TRBV7-9 with TRBJ1-1; perhaps TRBD1 as D (5 bases). In germline, CDR1 is SEHNR, CDR2 FQNEAQ (reference sequence). V lost 5 bases and J 1 base, leaving 11 bases between the germline ends. The CDR3 loop spans 14 amino acids. The chain's CDR3 is CASSDGHQNTEAFF. CDR3 bases: TGTGCCAGCAGCGACGGACACCAGAACACTGAAGCTTTCTTT.

This clonotype was found a few times. The chain recombines TRBV30 with TRBJ1-2; TRBD1 might be the D (6 bases). From germline, CDR1 is GTSNPN and CDR2 SVGIG (reference sequence). Trimming took 0 bases from V and 4 from J, leaving 9 bases between them. The CDR3 runs 13 residues. The CDR3 sequence is CAWSVGDIYGYTF. In DNA form, the CDR3 reads TGTGCCTGGAGTGTAGGGGACATCTATGGCTACACCTTC. Based on the CDR3 plus reference TRBV30 and TRBJ1-2, the full variable domain is SQTIHQWPATLVQPVGSPLSLECTVEGTSNPNLYWYRQAAGRGLQLLFYSVGIGQISSEVPQNLSASRPQDRQFILSSKKLLLSDSGFYLCAWSVGDIYGYTFGSGTRLTVV.

The chain uses TRBV7-3 and TRBJ2-5; 13 nucleotides line up with TRBD2. The V and J ends lost 2 bases and 4 bases, in that order; junction bases with no gene match: 4. The CDR3 length is 16 residues. The germline gives CDR1 SGHTA, CDR2 FQGTGA. The CDR3 here is CASSLGLAGVTETQYF. The CDR3 DNA sequence: TGTGCCAGCAGCTTAGGACTAGCGGGAGTCACAGAGACCCAGTACTTC.

A word on this clonotype: Just one base apart from a much larger clone, this may be a read error. This chain joins TRBV29-1 and TRBJ1-1; 9 bases are shared with TRBD1. The CDR3 length is 13 residues. V was clipped by 7 bases and J by 4 bases; unmatched bases: 7. Germline lookup yields CDR1 SQVTM and CDR2 ANQGSEA. The CDR3 protein is CSATGTGSTEAFF. The CDR3 nucleotides are TGCAGCGCGACCGGGACAGGGAGCACTGAAGCTTTCTTT. Using reference TRBV29-1 and TRBJ1-1 for the parts outside the CDR3, the full variable domain is SAVISQKPSRDICQRGTSLTIQCQVDSQVTMMFWYRQQPGQSLTLIATANQGSEATYESGFVIDKFPISRPNLTFSTLTVSNMSPEDSSIYLCSATGTGSTEAFFGQGTRLTVV.

This clonotype came up many times. The gene calls are TRBV29-1 and TRBJ1-1, with D unclear. The CDR3 is 12 residues long. Between the trimmed V and J ends, which lost 5 bases and 3 bases, there was a span of 10 bases. CDR1 is SQVTM, CDR2 ANQGSEA, per germline. The CDR3 reads CSVTTSHTEAFF. The CDR3 nucleotides are TGCAGCGTTACCACATCTCACACTGAAGCTTTCTTT.

This clonotype showed up many times. The chain joins TRBV25-1 to TRBJ1-2; D is perhaps TRBD1 (5 bases). From germline, CDR1 is MGHDK and CDR2 SYGVNS. The V and J ends lost 3 bases and 2 bases respectively, with 13 bases between them. The CDR3 spans 15 residues. CDR3 sequence reads: CASSDGRWGNYGYTF. As DNA, the CDR3 is TGTGCCAGCAGTGATGGGAGGTGGGGCAACTATGGCTACACCTTC.

This clonotype was seen more than once but under ten times. The rearrangement uses TRBV10-3 and TRBJ1-5, with 8 bases identical to TRBD1. Looked up from germline, CDR1 is ENHRY and CDR2 is SYGVKD. The V segment lost 10 bases and the J segment 3 bases; nucleotides outside the gene matches: 14. The CDR3 is made up of 16 amino acids. Here the CDR3 reads CASRSLGTGVNQPQHF. The CDR3 region has the DNA TGTGCCAGCAGATCGCTAGGGACAGGAGTCAATCAGCCCCAGCATTTT.

The chain links TRBV7-3 to TRBJ2-7; 10 bases line up with TRBD1. Germline V lookup: CDR1 SGHTA, CDR2 FQGTGA. V shed 4 bases and J 5 bases; nucleotides not matched to a gene: 8. The CDR3 extends over 15 amino acids. The CDR3 bases are TGTGCCAGCAGCTCTCCGGGGACAGGGGACCACGAGCAGTACTTC. Its translation: CASSSPGTGDHEQYF.

This clonotype occurred once. The J gene is TRBJ2-2, the V gene TRBV10-2; TRBD1 is a possible D gene (5 bases). The V gene's germline CDR1 is WSHSY and CDR2 SAAADI. V lost 4 bases to trimming and J lost 4 bases, with 10 bases between them. CDR3 length: 14 amino acids. CDR3 sequence: CASSAGRATGELFF. The CDR3 DNA reads TGCGCCAGCAGTGCGGGCAGGGCCACCGGGGAGCTGTTTTTT.

The V and J genes are TRBV25-1 and TRBJ1-1; 9 bases line up with TRBD1. Trimming cost V 7 bases and J 1 base; bases outside gene matches: 4. The CDR3 runs 14 residues. Germline CDR1 MGHDK, CDR2 SYGVNS. The CDR3 coding sequence is TGTGCCAGCAAACAGGGGGCTCCGAACACTGAAGCTTTCTTT. Amino acids: CASKQGAPNTEAFF.

The rearrangement joins TRBV7-9 to TRBJ2-7; 7 nucleotides match TRBD1. Germline V gives CDR1 SEHNR, CDR2 FQNEAQ (reference sequence). J was trimmed by 2 bases and V by 5 bases; bases with no gene match: 12. The CDR3 is 16 amino acids. The CDR3 reads CASSPTPGQSTYEQYF. CDR3 sequence (DNA): TGTGCCAGCAGCCCAACGCCGGGACAGTCGACCTACGAGCAGTACTTC.

This clonotype was picked up a small number of times. The rearrangement uses TRBV11-2 and TRBJ2-7, with 10 bases fitting TRBD1. V was clipped by 6 bases and J by 4 bases; unmatched bases: 6. Germline V gene lookup returns CDR1 SGHAT and CDR2 FQNNGV. This CDR3 comprises 14 residues. CDR3: CASRGTGALYEQYF. CDR3 nucleotide sequence: TGTGCCAGCAGGGGGACAGGGGCTTTGTACGAGCAGTACTTC.

This clonotype was recorded many times. The V call is TRBV19, the J call TRBJ2-5, with D perhaps matching TRBD2 (6 bases). The CDR3 totals 13 residues. V was shortened by 6 bases and J by 1 base, with 9 bases between the two germline ends. Germline V gene data show CDR1 as LNHDA and CDR2 as SQIVND (reference sequence). The DNA for the CDR3 is TGTGCCAGTAGGAGTAGCGGCCAAGAGACCCAGTACTTC. Its protein is CASRSSGQETQYF.